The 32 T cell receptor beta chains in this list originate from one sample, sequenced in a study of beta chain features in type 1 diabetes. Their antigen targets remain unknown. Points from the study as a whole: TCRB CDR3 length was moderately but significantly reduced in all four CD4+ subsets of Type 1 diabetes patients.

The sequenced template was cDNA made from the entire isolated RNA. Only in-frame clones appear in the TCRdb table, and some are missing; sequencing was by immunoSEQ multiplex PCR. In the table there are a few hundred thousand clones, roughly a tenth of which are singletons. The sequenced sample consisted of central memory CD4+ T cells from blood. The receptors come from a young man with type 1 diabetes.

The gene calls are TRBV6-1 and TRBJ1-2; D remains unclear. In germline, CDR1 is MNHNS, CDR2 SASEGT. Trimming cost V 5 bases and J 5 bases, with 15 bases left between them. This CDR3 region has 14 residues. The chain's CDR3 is CASSPLGASYGYTF. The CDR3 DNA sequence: TGTGCCAGCAGTCCCCTAGGAGCGTCGTATGGCTACACCTTC.

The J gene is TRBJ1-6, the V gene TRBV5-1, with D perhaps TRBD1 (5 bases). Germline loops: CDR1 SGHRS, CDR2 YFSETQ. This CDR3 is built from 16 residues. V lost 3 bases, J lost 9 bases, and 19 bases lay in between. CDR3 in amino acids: CASSSSGGGEVSPLHF. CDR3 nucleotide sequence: TGCGCCAGCAGCTCCTCCGGGGGGGGAGAAGTTTCACCCCTCCACTTT.

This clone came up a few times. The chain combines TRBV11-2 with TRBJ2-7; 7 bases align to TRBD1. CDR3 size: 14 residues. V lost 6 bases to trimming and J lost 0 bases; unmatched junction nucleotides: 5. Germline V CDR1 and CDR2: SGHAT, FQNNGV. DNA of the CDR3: TGTGCCAGCAGTCCGGACAGGACCTCCTACGAGCAGTACTTC. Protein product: CASSPDRTSYEQYF.

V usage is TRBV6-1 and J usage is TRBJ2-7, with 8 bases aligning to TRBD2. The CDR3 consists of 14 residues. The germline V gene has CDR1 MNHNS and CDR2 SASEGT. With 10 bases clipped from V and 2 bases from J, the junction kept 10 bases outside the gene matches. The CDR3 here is CAIRKTSDAYEQYF. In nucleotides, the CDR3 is TGTGCCATCAGGAAGACTAGCGATGCCTACGAGCAGTACTTC.

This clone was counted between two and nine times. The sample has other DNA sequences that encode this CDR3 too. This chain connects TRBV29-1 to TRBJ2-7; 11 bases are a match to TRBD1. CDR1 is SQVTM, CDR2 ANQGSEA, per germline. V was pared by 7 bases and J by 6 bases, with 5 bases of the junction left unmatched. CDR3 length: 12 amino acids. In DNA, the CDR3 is TGCAGCGGCGGACAGGGGGCGAGCGAGCAGTACTTC. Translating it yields CSGGQGASEQYF.

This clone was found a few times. The CDR3 loop reads CASSLDGGGTDTQYF. The CDR3 coding sequence is TGTGCCAGCAGCTTGGATGGAGGGGGCACAGATACGCAGTATTTT. V and J are TRBV5-4 and TRBJ2-3; perhaps TRBD2 as D (6 bases). V lost 0 bases, J lost 1 base, and 9 bases lay in between. The CDR3 contains 15 residues. CDR1 SGHNT and CDR2 YYREEE come from the germline V gene (reference sequence).

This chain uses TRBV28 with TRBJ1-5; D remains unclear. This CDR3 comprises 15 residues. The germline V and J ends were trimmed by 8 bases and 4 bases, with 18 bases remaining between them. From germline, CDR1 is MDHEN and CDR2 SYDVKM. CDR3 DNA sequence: TGTGCCAGCTACCCTCCCGGGAGTAGGAATCAGCCCCAGCATTTT. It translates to CASYPPGSRNQPQHF.

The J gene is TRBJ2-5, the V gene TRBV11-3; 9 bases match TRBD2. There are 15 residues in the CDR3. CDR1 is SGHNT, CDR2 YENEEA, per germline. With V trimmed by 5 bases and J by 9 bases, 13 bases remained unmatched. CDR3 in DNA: TGTGCCAGCAGCCAGGGTCTAGCGGGGCACCCGGCCCAGTACTTC. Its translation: CASSQGLAGHPAQYF.

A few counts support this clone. Here the CDR3 DNA reads TGCGCCAGCAGCTTGGGGACAGGGGATCGAGAGACCCAGTACTTC. Its protein product is CASSLGTGDRETQYF. The V gene is TRBV5-1, the J gene TRBJ2-5; 9 bases agree with TRBD1. The CDR3 is 15 amino acids. The germline V gene encodes CDR1 SGHRS and CDR2 YFSETQ. V was clipped by 0 bases and J by 4 bases; unmatched bases: 4. Looking up the rest from reference TRBV5-1 and TRBJ2-5 gives the full variable domain: KAGVTQTPRYLIKTRGQQVTLSCSPISGHRSVSWYQQTPGQGLQFLFEYFSETQRNKGNFPGRFSGRQFSNSRSEMNVSTLELGDSALYLCASSLGTGDRETQYFGPGTRLLVL.

The DNA of the CDR3 is TGCGCCAGCAGCTTGGCCCCCTTCGCGGGACCCCTAAGAGAGGGCATTCAGTACTTC. Encoded protein: CASSLAPFAGPLREGIQYF. J is TRBJ2-4 and V is TRBV5-1; tentative D call: TRBD2 (6 bases). CDR3 size: 19 residues. Germline CDR1 and CDR2: SGHRS and YFSETQ. Trimming shortened V by 0 bases and J by 9 bases, and 28 bases separated the two germline ends.

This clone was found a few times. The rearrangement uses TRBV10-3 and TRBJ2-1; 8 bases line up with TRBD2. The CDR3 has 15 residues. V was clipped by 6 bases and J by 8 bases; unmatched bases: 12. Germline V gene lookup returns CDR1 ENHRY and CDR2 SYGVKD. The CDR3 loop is CAISRTSRGYDEQFF. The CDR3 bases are TGTGCCATCAGCCGGACTAGCCGGGGGTACGATGAGCAGTTCTTC.

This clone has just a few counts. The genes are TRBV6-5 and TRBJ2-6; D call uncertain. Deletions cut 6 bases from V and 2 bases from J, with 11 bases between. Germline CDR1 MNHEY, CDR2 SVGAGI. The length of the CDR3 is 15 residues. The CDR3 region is CASRSQAAGANVLTF. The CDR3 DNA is TGTGCCAGCAGGTCTCAGGCGGCTGGGGCCAACGTCCTGACTTTC.

The CDR3 spells CASSLLFNEQFF. The DNA of the CDR3 is TGTGCCAGCAGTTTACTGTTCAATGAGCAGTTCTTC. V is TRBV6-6 and J is TRBJ2-1; D uncertain. The CDR3 contains 12 residues. V lost 4 bases and J lost 6, with 7 bases in between. Germline V gives CDR1 MNHNY, CDR2 SVGAGI (reference sequence).

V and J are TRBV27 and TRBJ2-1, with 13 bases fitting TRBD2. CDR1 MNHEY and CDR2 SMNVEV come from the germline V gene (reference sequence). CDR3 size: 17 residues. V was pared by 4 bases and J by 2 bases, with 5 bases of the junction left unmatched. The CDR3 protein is CASSSVGTSGTYNEQFF. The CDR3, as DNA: TGTGCCAGCAGTTCGGTCGGGACTAGCGGGACCTACAATGAGCAGTTCTTC.

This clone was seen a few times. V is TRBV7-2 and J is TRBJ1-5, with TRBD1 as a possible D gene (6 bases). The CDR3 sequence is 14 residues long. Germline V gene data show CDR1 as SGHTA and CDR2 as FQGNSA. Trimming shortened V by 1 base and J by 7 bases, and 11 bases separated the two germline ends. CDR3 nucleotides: TGTGCCAGCAGCTTAGTACAGGGCTGGCAGCCCCAGCATTTT. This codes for CASSLVQGWQPQHF.

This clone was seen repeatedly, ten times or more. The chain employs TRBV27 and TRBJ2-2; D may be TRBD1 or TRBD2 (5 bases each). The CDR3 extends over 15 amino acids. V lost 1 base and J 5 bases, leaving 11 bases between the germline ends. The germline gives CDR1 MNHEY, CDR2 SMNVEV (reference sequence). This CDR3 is CASSLLGVGTGELFF. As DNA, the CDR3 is TGTGCCAGCAGTTTATTGGGGGTAGGGACCGGGGAGCTGTTTTTT.

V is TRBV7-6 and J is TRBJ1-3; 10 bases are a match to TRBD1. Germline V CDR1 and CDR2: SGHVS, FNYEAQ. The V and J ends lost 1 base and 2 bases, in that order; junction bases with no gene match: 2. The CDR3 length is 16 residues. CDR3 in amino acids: CASSLEGTGAGNTIYF. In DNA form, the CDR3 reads TGTGCCAGCAGCTTAGAAGGGACAGGGGCTGGAAACACCATATATTTT.

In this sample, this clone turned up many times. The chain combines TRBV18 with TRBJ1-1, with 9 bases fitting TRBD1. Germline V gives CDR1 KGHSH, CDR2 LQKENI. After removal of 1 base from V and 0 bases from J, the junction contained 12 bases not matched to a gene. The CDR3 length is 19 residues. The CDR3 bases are TGTGCCAGCTCACCACGGGGCGCCGGGACAGGGTCCATGAACACTGAAGCTTTCTTT. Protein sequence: CASSPRGAGTGSMNTEAFF.

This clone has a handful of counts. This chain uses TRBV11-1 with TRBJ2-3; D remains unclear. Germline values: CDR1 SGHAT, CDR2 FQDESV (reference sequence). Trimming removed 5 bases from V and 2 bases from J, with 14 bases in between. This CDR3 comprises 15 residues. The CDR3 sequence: CASSGLGRLTDTQYF. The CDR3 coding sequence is TGTGCCAGCAGCGGGTTAGGTAGACTCACAGATACGCAGTATTTT.

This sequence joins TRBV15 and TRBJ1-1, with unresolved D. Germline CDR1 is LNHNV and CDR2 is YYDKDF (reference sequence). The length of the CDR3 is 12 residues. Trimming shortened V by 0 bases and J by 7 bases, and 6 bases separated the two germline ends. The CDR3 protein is CATSRDGFEAFF. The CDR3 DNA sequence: TGTGCCACCAGCAGAGATGGGTTTGAAGCTTTCTTT.

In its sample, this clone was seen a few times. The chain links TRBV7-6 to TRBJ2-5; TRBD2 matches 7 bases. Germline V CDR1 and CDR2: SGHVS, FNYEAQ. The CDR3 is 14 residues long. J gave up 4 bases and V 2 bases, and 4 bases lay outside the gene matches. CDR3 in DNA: TGTGCCAGCAGCTTAAATCCTAGCGGAGAGACCCAGTACTTC. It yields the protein CASSLNPSGETQYF. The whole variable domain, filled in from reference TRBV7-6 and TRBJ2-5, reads GAGVSQSPRYKVTKRGQDVALRCDPISGHVSLYWYRQALGQGPEFLTYFNYEAQQDKSGLPNDRFSAERPEGSISTLTIQRTEQRDSAMYRCASSLNPSGETQYFGPGTRLLVL.

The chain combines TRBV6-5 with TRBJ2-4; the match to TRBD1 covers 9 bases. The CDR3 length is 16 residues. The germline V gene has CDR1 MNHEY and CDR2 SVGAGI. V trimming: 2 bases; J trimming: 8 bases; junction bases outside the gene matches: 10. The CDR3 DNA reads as TGTGCCAGCAGTTACAGTCCTACGGGACAGGGAGACATTCAGTACTTC. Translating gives CASSYSPTGQGDIQYF.

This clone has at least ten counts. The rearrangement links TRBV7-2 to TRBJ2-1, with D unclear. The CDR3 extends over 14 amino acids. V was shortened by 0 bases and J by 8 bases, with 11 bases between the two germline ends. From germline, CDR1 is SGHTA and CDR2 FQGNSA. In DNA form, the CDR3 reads TGTGCCAGCAGCTTAGCCCGCGGATTCGATGAGCAGTTCTTC. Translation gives CASSLARGFDEQFF.

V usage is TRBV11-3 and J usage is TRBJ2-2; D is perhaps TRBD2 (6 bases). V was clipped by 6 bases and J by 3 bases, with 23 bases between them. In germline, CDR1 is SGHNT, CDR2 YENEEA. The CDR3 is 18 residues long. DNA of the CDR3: TGTGCCAGCAGTCCCATCTTAACGGGGGAGGACGACACCGGGGAGCTGTTTTTT. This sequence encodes CASSPILTGEDDTGELFF.

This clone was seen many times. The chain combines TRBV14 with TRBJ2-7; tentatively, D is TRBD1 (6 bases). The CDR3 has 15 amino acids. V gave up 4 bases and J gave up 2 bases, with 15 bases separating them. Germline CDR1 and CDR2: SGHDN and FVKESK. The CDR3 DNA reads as TGTGCCAGCAGCCCCTCCGGGACATTTGCCTACGAGCAGTACTTC. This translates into CASSPSGTFAYEQYF.

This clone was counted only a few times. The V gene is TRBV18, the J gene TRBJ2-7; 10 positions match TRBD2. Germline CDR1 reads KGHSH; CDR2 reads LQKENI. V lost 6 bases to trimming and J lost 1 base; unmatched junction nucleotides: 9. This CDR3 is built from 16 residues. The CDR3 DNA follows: TGTGCCAGCTCCCAACCGGGACTAGCGAATTCCTACGAGCAGTACTTC. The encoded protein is CASSQPGLANSYEQYF.

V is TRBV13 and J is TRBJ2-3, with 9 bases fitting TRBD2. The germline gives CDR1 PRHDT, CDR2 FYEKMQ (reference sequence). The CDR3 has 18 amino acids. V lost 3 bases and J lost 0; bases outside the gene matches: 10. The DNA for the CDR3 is TGTGCCAGCAGCTTTTCTTTTGGTACTAGCGGGAGCACAGATACGCAGTATTTT. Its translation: CASSFSFGTSGSTDTQYF.

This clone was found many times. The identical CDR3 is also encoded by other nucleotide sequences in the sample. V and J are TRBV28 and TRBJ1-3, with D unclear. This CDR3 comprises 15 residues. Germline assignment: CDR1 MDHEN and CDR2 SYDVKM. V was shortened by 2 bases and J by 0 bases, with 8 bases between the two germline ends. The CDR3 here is CASSLPGSSGNTIYF. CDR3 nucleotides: TGTGCCAGCAGTTTACCGGGAAGCTCTGGAAACACCATATATTTT.

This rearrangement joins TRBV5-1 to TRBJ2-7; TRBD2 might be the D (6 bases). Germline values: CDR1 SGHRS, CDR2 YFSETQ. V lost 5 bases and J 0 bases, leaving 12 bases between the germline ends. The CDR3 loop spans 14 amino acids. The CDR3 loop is CASREGGSSYEQYF. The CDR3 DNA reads TGCGCCAGCAGAGAGGGAGGCAGCTCCTACGAGCAGTACTTC.

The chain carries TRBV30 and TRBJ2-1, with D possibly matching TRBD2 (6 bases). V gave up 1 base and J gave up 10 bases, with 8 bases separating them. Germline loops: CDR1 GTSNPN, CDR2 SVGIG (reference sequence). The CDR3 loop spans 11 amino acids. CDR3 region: CAWSGGMEQFF. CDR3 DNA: TGTGCCTGGAGTGGCGGGATGGAGCAGTTCTTC. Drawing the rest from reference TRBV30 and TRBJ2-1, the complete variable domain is SQTIHQWPATLVQPVGSPLSLECTVEGTSNPNLYWYRQAAGRGLQLLFYSVGIGQISSEVPQNLSASRPQDRQFILSSKKLLLSDSGFYLCAWSGGMEQFFGPGTRLTVL.

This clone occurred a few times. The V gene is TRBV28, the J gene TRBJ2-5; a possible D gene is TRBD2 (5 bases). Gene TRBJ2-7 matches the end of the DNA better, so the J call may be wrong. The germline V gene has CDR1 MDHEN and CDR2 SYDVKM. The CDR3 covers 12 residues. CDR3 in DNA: TGTGCCAGCAGTTTACGGGGTTACGAGCAGTACTTC. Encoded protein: CASSLRGYEQYF.

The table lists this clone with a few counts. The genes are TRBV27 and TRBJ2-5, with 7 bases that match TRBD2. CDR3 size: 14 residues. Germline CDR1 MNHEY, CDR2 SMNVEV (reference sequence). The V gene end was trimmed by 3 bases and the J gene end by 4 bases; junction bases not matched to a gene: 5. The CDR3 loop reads CASSFGRGRETQYF. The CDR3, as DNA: TGTGCCAGCAGTTTTGGGAGGGGTAGAGAGACCCAGTACTTC.